This T cell receptor beta chain derives from a study of cytomegalovirus exposure and HLA in healthy donors. Study-level background: Of some 410 genotyped donors, roughly 76% grouped in the Caucasian-associated ancestry cluster. Study findings and constraints: For most TCR sequences rarity was the rule, although some public TCRs occurred in many donors. The only immune exposure information that was available was CMV serostatus.

V gave up 6 bases and J gave up 8 bases; unmatched junction bases: 3. Per germline, CDR1 LNHDA and CDR2 SQIVND (reference sequence). CDR3 size: 13 residues. PCR involved 60 Vbeta and 13 Jbeta primers. Data came from immunoSEQ multiplex PCR; TCRdb stores just in-frame clones and leaves some out. The sample has over 200,000 clones, approximately 84% seen once. As regards this clone: Its antigen remains unidentified.

V usage is TRBV19 and J usage is TRBJ2-1; 11 nucleotides match TRBD1. The sample comprised PBMCs. The receptor comes from a woman between 35 and 50 years old in good health and CMV-seronegative. This CDR3 reads CASRDRGQDEQFF. CDR3 in DNA: TGTGCCAGTAGGGACAGGGGGCAGGATGAGCAGTTCTTC.